The 8 T cell receptor beta chains reported below all come from one sample, sequenced in a study of blood T cell repertoires in COVID-19. This table comes from immunoSEQ multiplex PCR, and its TCRdb copy is limited to in-frame clones, with some not included. The data show 250,000 to 300,000 clones, with around 88% seen just once and approximately 6.6% held by the top ten. The sequenced sample was peripheral blood. The receptor source for this set is a woman under 40 who had recovered from COVID-19.

This sequence joins TRBV6-5 and TRBJ1-2; TRBD1 is a possible D gene (5 bases). V lost 10 bases and J 0 bases, leaving 12 bases between the germline ends. CDR3 length: 13 residues. CDR1 is MNHEY, CDR2 SVGAGI, per germline. CDR3 in DNA: TGTGCCACTGCCAGGGCTCCTAACTATGGCTACACCTTC. Protein product: CATARAPNYGYTF.

Written as DNA, the CDR3 is TGTGCCAGCAGCCAAGAAGGAGTGGGACAGGGAAACACCATATATTTT. Its protein product is CASSQEGVGQGNTIYF. The rearrangement uses TRBV3-1 (or the pseudogene TRBV3-2) and TRBJ1-3; TRBD1 matches 7 bases. CDR3 size: 16 residues. The J segment lost 4 bases and the V segment lost 0 bases, leaving 6 bases of the junction unmatched. Germline CDR1 reads LGHDT; CDR2 reads YNNKEL (reference sequence).

V is TRBV11-3 and J is TRBJ2-3; D ambiguous. Trimming took 2 bases from V and 3 from J, leaving 6 bases between them. The CDR3 has 13 residues. The V gene's germline CDR1 is SGHNT and CDR2 YENEEA. CDR3 loop: CASSLSTTDTQYF. The CDR3 coding sequence is TGTGCCAGCAGCTTATCAACTACAGATACGCAGTATTTT.

J is TRBJ2-2 and V is TRBV11-3; D is undetermined. CDR3 length equals 12 residues. Germline values: CDR1 SGHNT, CDR2 YENEEA. Trimming removed 4 bases from V and 6 bases from J, with 6 bases in between. CDR3 sequence: CASSSRAGELFF. CDR3 in DNA: TGTGCCAGCAGCTCTAGAGCCGGGGAGCTGTTTTTT.

This chain links TRBV12-5 with TRBJ1-6, with TRBD1 as a possible D gene (5 bases). This CDR3 contains 14 residues. V lost 6 bases and J 10 bases, leaving 16 bases between the germline ends. Germline CDR1 and CDR2: LGHNT and FRNRAP. CDR3 region: CASGPPRVLSPLHF. The CDR3 DNA reads TGTGCTAGTGGGCCGCCCAGGGTATTGTCACCCCTCCACTTT.

J is TRBJ1-1 and V is TRBV21-1; the table's D gene call, TRBD1, was not cross checked with the DNA. TRBV21-1 is termed a pseudogene. The CDR3 covers 15 residues. The CDR3 DNA sequence: TGTGCCAGCAGCAAAAGGGACAGGCCGAGCACTGAAGCTTTCTTT. As protein: CASSKRDRPSTEAFF.

The genes are TRBV5-4 and TRBJ1-1; a possible D gene is TRBD1 (5 bases). There are 16 residues in the CDR3. Between the trimmed V and J ends, which lost 3 bases and 1 base, there was a span of 16 bases. CDR1 is SGHNT, CDR2 YYREEE, per germline (reference sequence). CDR3 sequence reads: CASSSRGPGGNTEAFF. The CDR3 bases are TGTGCCAGCAGCTCCCGGGGCCCCGGGGGGAACACTGAAGCTTTCTTT.

CDR3 protein: CASSQFSWRGGRNEQFF. The DNA for the CDR3 is TGTGCCAGCAGCCAATTTAGTTGGCGGGGGGGCCGGAATGAGCAGTTCTTC. V usage is TRBV14 and J usage is TRBJ2-1; 9 bases agree with TRBD2. Trimming removed 2 bases from V and 7 bases from J; junction bases left unmatched: 12. Germline values: CDR1 SGHDN, CDR2 FVKESK. CDR3 size: 17 residues. Using reference TRBV14 and TRBJ2-1 for the parts outside the CDR3, the full variable domain is EAGVTQFPSHSVIEKGQTVTLRCDPISGHDNLYWYRRVMGKEIKFLLHFVKESKQDESGMPNNRFLAERTGGTYSTLKVQPAELEDSGVYFCASSQFSWRGGRNEQFFGPGTRLTVL.